These 20 T cell receptor beta chains share one sample of origin, sequenced in a study of cytomegalovirus exposure and HLA in healthy donors. PCR was performed using 60 Vbeta and 13 Jbeta primers. Measured with immunoSEQ multiplex PCR; TCRdb has only the in-frame clones, and not every one. Seen here are more than 140,000 clones, about 79% observed once, and the top ten hold approximately 0.66%. The material sequenced was PBMCs. The receptors were gathered from a male donor in good health and CMV-seronegative.

This clone was detected only a few times. The chain combines TRBV11-3 with TRBJ2-3, with D possibly matching TRBD2 (5 bases). From germline, CDR1 is SGHNT and CDR2 YENEEA. Trimming took 5 bases from V and 2 from J, leaving 11 bases between them. The CDR3 is made up of 14 amino acids. CDR3 amino acids: CASSPSRVTDTQYF. The CDR3 DNA sequence: TGTGCCAGCAGCCCCTCGAGGGTCACAGATACGCAGTATTTT.

This clone was recorded once. The rearrangement joins TRBV15 to TRBJ1-5; D is uncertain. Per the germline V gene, CDR1 is LNHNV and CDR2 is YYDKDF (reference sequence). V was clipped by 5 bases and J by 0 bases, with 8 bases between them. CDR3 length: 14 amino acids. CDR3 amino acids: CATSAAASNQPQHF. The CDR3 DNA is TGTGCCACCAGCGCGGCGGCTAGCAATCAGCCCCAGCATTTT.

The chain has TRBV5-6 and TRBJ1-2; maybe TRBD1 (5 bases). Trimming shortened V by 6 bases and J by 8 bases, and 20 bases separated the two germline ends. Germline CDR1 and CDR2: SGHDT and YYEEEE. CDR3 length equals 14 residues. In DNA, the CDR3 is TGTGCCAGCAACCCGAGGCAGGGAAGACCCGGCTACACCTTC. It codes for CASNPRQGRPGYTF. The whole variable domain, filled in from reference TRBV5-6 and TRBJ1-2, reads DAGVTQSPTHLIKTRGQQVTLRCSPKSGHDTVSWYQQALGQGPQFIFQYYEEEERQRGNFPDRFSGHQFPNYSSELNVNALLLGDSALYLCASNPRQGRPGYTFGSGTRLTVV.

This clone appeared a few times. As DNA, the CDR3 is TGTGCCAGCAGTTCCCACTACGAGCAGTACTTC. This encodes CASSSHYEQYF. The chain links TRBV7-2 to TRBJ2-7, with unresolved D. The CDR3 extends over 11 amino acids. The germline CDR1 and CDR2 sequences are SGHTA and FQGNSA. V was pared by 6 bases and J by 3 bases, with 6 bases between. The full variable domain, with the rest looked up from reference TRBV7-2 and TRBJ2-7, is GAGVSQSPSNKVTEKGKDVELRCDPISGHTALYWYRQSLGQGLEFLIYFQGNSAPDKSGLPSDRFSAERTGGSVSTLTIQRTQQEDSAVYLCASSSHYEQYFGPGTRLTVT.

In DNA form, the CDR3 reads TGTGCCATCAGTGAGTCAGATCCCCCCTACGAGCAGTACTTC. This sequence encodes CAISESDPPYEQYF. The V call is TRBV10-3, the J call TRBJ2-5, with D unclear. The J call could be wrong; TRBJ2-7 is a better fit for the DNA end. CDR3 length: 14 amino acids. The V gene's germline CDR1 is ENHRY and CDR2 SYGVKD.

The chain combines TRBV9 with TRBJ1-1; the match to TRBD1 covers 8 bases. The CDR3 contains 16 residues. Germline CDR1 reads SGDLS; CDR2 reads YYNGEE. The trim removed 0 bases at V and 1 base at J, leaving 5 bases unmatched. CDR3 sequence (DNA): TGTGCCAGCAGCGTAGGTACAGGGGGTAAGAACACTGAAGCTTTCTTT. Residues: CASSVGTGGKNTEAFF.

This clone was seen more than once but under ten times. The V and J genes are TRBV6-5 and TRBJ2-1; 10 bases match TRBD2. CDR1 and CDR2 from the germline V gene are MNHEY and SVGAGI. There are 16 residues in the CDR3. The J segment lost 4 bases and the V segment lost 0 bases, leaving 3 bases of the junction unmatched. The CDR3 loop is CASSYSPSGSYNEQFF. The CDR3 DNA reads TGTGCCAGCAGTTACTCGCCTAGCGGGAGTTACAATGAGCAGTTCTTC.

The rearrangement uses TRBV7-6 and TRBJ2-2; D is perhaps TRBD2 (5 bases). Trimming left V 2 bases short and J 2 bases short, with 12 bases between. CDR3 length: 16 residues. The V gene's germline CDR1 is SGHVS and CDR2 FNYEAQ. The CDR3 region has the DNA TGTGCCAGCAGCTTACTATCTAGCACCAACACCGGGGAGCTGTTTTTT. Translating it yields CASSLLSSTNTGELFF.

This clone has just one count. The chain recombines TRBV25-1 with TRBJ2-3; D is possibly TRBD2 (6 bases). The V gene's germline CDR1 is MGHDK and CDR2 SYGVNS. The CDR3 length is 15 residues. The V gene lost 7 bases and the J gene lost 1 base, with 15 bases spanning the gap. The DNA of the CDR3 is TGTGCCAGCACCTCTGGGGAGCGGGGCACAGATACGCAGTATTTT. Its translation: CASTSGERGTDTQYF.

CDR3 amino acids: CASSPGLAGADTQYF. The CDR3 DNA follows: TGTGCCAGCAGCCCCGGACTAGCGGGGGCAGATACGCAGTATTTT. The V and J genes are TRBV7-9 and TRBJ2-3; 13 bases map to TRBD2. V lost 5 bases to trimming and J lost 4 bases; unmatched junction nucleotides: 3. This CDR3 comprises 15 residues. CDR1 is SEHNR and CDR2 is FQNEAQ in the germline V gene (reference sequence).

This clone was recorded only once. The V call is TRBV19, the J call TRBJ2-5; 9 nucleotides agree with TRBD2. The CDR3 is made up of 19 amino acids. The germline gives CDR1 LNHDA, CDR2 SQIVND (reference sequence). V lost 0 bases and J lost 4; bases outside the gene matches: 15. The CDR3 is CASSIDTSGGPVTRETQYF. The CDR3 DNA reads as TGTGCCAGTAGTATAGATACCAGCGGGGGGCCGGTAACAAGAGAGACCCAGTACTTC.

This chain uses TRBV11-2 with TRBJ2-1; perhaps TRBD1 as D (5 bases). Germline V gene lookup returns CDR1 SGHAT and CDR2 FQNNGV. The CDR3 runs 15 residues. Trimming took off 0 bases at V and 9 bases at J, with 15 bases between the two ends. The CDR3 loop reads CASSLDARAQGEQFF. The CDR3 DNA sequence: TGTGCCAGCAGCTTAGATGCTAGGGCCCAGGGTGAGCAGTTCTTC.

J is TRBJ2-2 and V is TRBV7-2; 8 nucleotides line up with TRBD2. After removal of 5 bases from V and 6 bases from J, the junction contained 8 bases not matched to a gene. CDR1 is SGHTA and CDR2 is FQGNSA in the germline V gene. The CDR3 loop spans 15 amino acids. This chain's CDR3 is CASSAAGVNAGELFF. In DNA, the CDR3 is TGTGCCAGCAGCGCAGCGGGGGTGAATGCCGGGGAGCTGTTTTTT.

This rearrangement joins TRBV6-5 to TRBJ2-1; 9 bases line up with TRBD2. J gave up 6 bases and V 4 bases, and 4 bases lay outside the gene matches. The germline V gene encodes CDR1 MNHEY and CDR2 SVGAGI. This CDR3 is 14 amino acids long. The chain's CDR3 is CASSLAGGLNEQFF. CDR3 DNA: TGTGCCAGCAGTTTGGCGGGGGGGCTCAATGAGCAGTTCTTC.

This chain uses TRBV6-1 with TRBJ1-4, with 10 bases fitting TRBD1. The V segment lost 5 bases and the J segment 8 bases; nucleotides outside the gene matches: 8. CDR1 MNHNS and CDR2 SASEGT come from the germline V gene. The CDR3 runs 15 residues. CDR3 sequence (DNA): TGTGCCAGCAGTCCCCGGGACAGGGGTGGAGAAAAACTGTTTTTT. Encoded protein: CASSPRDRGGEKLFF.

The chain links TRBV4-2 to TRBJ2-7; 10 nucleotides match TRBD1. Germline lookup yields CDR1 LGHNA and CDR2 YNFKEQ. Trimming took 2 bases from V and 1 from J; bases not matched to a gene: 14. The CDR3 is made up of 19 amino acids. The CDR3 protein is CASSQKTGGIDSRSYEQYF. For the CDR3, the DNA is TGTGCCAGCAGCCAAAAGACAGGGGGCATCGATAGTAGATCCTACGAGCAGTACTTC.

The rearrangement links TRBV7-9 to TRBJ1-5; no firm D call. V was cut by 0 bases and J by 7 bases, with 4 bases left in between. Germline CDR1 SEHNR, CDR2 FQNEAQ (reference sequence). The CDR3 is 12 amino acids. In DNA form, the CDR3 reads TGTGCCAGCAGCTTAGCGGGCCAGCCCCAGCATTTT. This codes for CASSLAGQPQHF.

Written as DNA, the CDR3 is TGTGCCAGCAGCTTATTCTCCCGGGACAGGGGAGGGTTGGGTGGCTACACCTTC. This translates into CASSLFSRDRGGLGGYTF. The V gene is TRBV5-4, the J gene TRBJ1-2; 10 bases are a match to TRBD1. V lost 2 bases to trimming and J lost 7 bases; unmatched junction nucleotides: 17. Looked up from germline, CDR1 is SGHNT and CDR2 is YYREEE (reference sequence). The CDR3 length is 18 residues.

The gene calls are TRBV4-3 and TRBJ2-1; D gene unclear. The V gene lost 2 bases and the J gene lost 0 bases, with 14 bases spanning the gap. The CDR3 contains 17 residues. The germline V gene encodes CDR1 LGHNA and CDR2 YSLEER. The CDR3 sequence: CASSQTESPSSYNEQFF. The CDR3 nucleotides read TGCGCCAGCAGCCAAACCGAATCTCCGAGCTCCTACAATGAGCAGTTCTTC.

This chain links TRBV4-1 with TRBJ1-5, with D possibly matching TRBD1 (6 bases). This CDR3 is 14 amino acids long. V shed 0 bases and J shed 4 bases, with 7 bases lying between them. Germline CDR1 is MGHRA and CDR2 is YSYEKL. As DNA, the CDR3 is TGCGCCAGCAGCCAAGACCAGGGGAATCAGCCCCAGCATTTT. It yields the protein CASSQDQGNQPQHF.